This is a list of T cell receptor beta chains from one sample in a study of OX40 agonist ivuxolimab in advanced cancers. TCRdb's copy holds only in-frame clones and misses some; the assay was immunoSEQ multiplex PCR. The sample contains fewer than 90,000 clones, about 89% of which appear only once. Sequenced material: CD4+ or CD8+ T cells sorted from blood, taken in a trial of the OX40 agonist ivuxolimab. The receptors come from an adult with an advanced solid tumor such as melanoma, head and neck, liver or kidney cancer. The CDR3 runs from the conserved cysteine through the conserved F or W. D genes are given only for firm matches.

V: TRBV28
D: TRBD1
J: TRBJ2-5
CDR3: CASSLDRGRFQETQYF

V: TRBV7-9
D: -
J: TRBJ2-1
CDR3: CASGGYEQFF

V: TRBV5-5
D: -
J: TRBJ1-3
CDR3: CASSPVDNSGNTIYF

V: TRBV5-1
D: -
J: TRBJ2-1
CDR3: CASSKTGYSYNEQFF

V: TRBV7-9
D: -
J: -
CDR3: CASSLGDLSPYEQYF

V: TRBV19
D: TRBD2
J: TRBJ2-2
CDR3: CASSIVASGSFGELFF

V: TRBV11-2
D: TRBD2
J: TRBJ2-2
CDR3: CASKTSGYSNHRTPGELFF

V: TRBV28
D: TRBD2
J: TRBJ2-1
CDR3: CASSSTGLQSSYNEQFF

V: TRBV28
D: -
J: TRBJ2-7
CDR3: CASSTPYEQYF

V: TRBV2
D: TRBD2
J: TRBJ2-5
CDR3: CASKSSGSQETQYF

V: TRBV28
D: -
J: TRBJ1-3
CDR3: CASSPEGSGNTIYF

V: TRBV4-1
D: -
J: TRBJ2-1
CDR3: CASRNPGGYNEQFF

V: TRBV7-2
D: -
J: TRBJ1-2
CDR3: CASSLGGTVGYTF

V: TRBV28
D: TRBD1
J: TRBJ1-5
CDR3: CASNDREGQPQHF